This TCR beta chain was identified during a study of blood T cell repertoires in COVID-19. Authors' methods: Reference gene primer amplification in the assay estimated nucleated cell counts. Only in-frame clones appear in the TCRdb table, and some are missing; sequencing was by immunoSEQ multiplex PCR. D and trimming were read from the DNA, whereas the V and J calls and clone size are those reported in that table. Among roughly 260,000 clones, about nine tenths were seen once, and the ten largest hold approximately 3.8%. This CDR3 contains 16 residues. CDR1 is LGHNA and CDR2 is YNFKEQ in the germline V gene. The ends were cut back, 1 base at V and 3 bases at J, with 12 bases in the middle.

The sequence came from a man aged 55 to 69 who had recovered from COVID-19. The chain links TRBV4-2 to TRBJ2-2, with a possible D match to TRBD1 (6 bases). Sequenced sample: peripheral blood. The CDR3 DNA sequence: TGTGCCAGCAGCCAAGTACCGGACAGTTACACCGGGGAGCTGTTTTTT. Protein product: CASSQVPDSYTGELFF.